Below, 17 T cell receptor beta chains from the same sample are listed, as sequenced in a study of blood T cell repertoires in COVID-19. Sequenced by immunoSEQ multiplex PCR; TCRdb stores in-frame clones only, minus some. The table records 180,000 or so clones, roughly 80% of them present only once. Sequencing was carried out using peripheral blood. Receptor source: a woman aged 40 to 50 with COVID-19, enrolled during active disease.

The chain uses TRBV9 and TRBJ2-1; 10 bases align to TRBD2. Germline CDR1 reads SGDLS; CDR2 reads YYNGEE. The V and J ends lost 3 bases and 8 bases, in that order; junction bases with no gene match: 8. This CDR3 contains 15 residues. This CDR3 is CASSASSGSGYEQFF. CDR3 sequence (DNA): TGTGCCAGCAGCGCCTCTAGCGGGAGTGGTTATGAGCAGTTCTTC.

The CDR3 DNA is TGTGCCAGCAGTCCTTTGCGGGAGGGCCAAGAGACCCAGTACTTC. Protein sequence: CASSPLREGQETQYF. The chain links TRBV28 to TRBJ2-5, with TRBD2 matching 9 bases. The V and J ends lost 5 bases and 1 base, in that order; junction bases with no gene match: 5. The CDR3 loop spans 15 amino acids. The germline V gene encodes CDR1 MDHEN and CDR2 SYDVKM. Full variable domain (outside the CDR3, taken from reference TRBV28 and TRBJ2-5): DVKVTQSSRYLVKRTGEKVFLECVQDMDHENMFWYRQDPGLGLRLIYFSYDVKMKEKGDIPEGYSVSREKKERFSLILESASTNQTSMYLCASSPLREGQETQYFGPGTRLLVL.

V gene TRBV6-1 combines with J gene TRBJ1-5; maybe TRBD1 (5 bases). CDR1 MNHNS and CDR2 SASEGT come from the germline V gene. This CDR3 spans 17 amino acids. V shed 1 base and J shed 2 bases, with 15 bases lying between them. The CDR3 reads CASSEGTRHIGNQPQHF. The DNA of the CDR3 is TGTGCCAGCAGTGAAGGGACAAGGCATATTGGCAATCAGCCCCAGCATTTT.

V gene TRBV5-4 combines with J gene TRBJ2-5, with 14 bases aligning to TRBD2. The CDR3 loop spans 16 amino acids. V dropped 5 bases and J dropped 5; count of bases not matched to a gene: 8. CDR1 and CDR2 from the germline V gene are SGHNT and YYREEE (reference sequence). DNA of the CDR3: TGTGCCAGCAGTTCGACTAGCGGGGGGGCTTGGGAGACCCAGTACTTC. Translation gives CASSSTSGGAWETQYF.

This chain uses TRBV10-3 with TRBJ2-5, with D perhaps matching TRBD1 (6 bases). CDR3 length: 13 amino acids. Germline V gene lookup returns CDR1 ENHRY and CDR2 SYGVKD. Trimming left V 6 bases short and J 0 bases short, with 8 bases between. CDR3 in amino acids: CAISGQNQETQYF. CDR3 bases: TGTGCCATCAGCGGACAGAACCAAGAGACCCAGTACTTC.

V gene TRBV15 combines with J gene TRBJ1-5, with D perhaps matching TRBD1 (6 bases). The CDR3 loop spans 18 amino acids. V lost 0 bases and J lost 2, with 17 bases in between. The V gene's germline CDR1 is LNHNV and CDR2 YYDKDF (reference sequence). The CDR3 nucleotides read TGTGCCACCAGCAGAGAGATGACAGGTGGAAAGGGCAATCAGCCCCAGCATTTT. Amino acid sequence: CATSREMTGGKGNQPQHF.

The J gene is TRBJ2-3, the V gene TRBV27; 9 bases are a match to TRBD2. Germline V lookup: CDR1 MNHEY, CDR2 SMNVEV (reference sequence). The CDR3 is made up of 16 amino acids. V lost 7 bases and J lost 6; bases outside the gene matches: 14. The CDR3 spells CASTWRAGGLSDTQYF. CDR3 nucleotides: TGTGCCAGCACTTGGCGGGCGGGGGGGCTCTCGGATACGCAGTATTTT.

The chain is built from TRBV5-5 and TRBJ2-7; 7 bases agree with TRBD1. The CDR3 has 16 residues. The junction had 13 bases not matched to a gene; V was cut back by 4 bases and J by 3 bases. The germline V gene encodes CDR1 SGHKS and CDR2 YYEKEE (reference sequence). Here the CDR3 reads CASSTPLKGADYEQYV. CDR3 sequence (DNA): TGTGCCAGCAGCACCCCCCTTAAGGGGGCGGACTACGAGCAGTACGTC.

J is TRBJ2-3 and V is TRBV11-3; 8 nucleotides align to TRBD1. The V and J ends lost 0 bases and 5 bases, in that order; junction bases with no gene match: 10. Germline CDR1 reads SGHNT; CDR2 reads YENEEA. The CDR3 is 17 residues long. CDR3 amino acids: CASSLEIGQGGGDTQYF. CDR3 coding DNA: TGTGCCAGCAGCTTAGAGATAGGACAGGGAGGCGGAGATACGCAGTATTTT. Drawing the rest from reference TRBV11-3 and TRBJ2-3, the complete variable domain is EAGVVQSPRYKIIEKKQPVAFWCNPISGHNTLYWYLQNLGQGPELLIRYENEEAVDDSQLPKDRFSAERLKGVDSTLKIQPAELGDSAVYLCASSLEIGQGGGDTQYFGPGTRLTVL.

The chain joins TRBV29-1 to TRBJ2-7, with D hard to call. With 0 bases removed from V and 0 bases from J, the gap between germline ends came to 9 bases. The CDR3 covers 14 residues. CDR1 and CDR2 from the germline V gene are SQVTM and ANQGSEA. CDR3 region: CSVEDLSNSYEQYF. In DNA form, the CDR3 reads TGCAGCGTTGAAGATCTCTCTAACTCCTACGAGCAGTACTTC.

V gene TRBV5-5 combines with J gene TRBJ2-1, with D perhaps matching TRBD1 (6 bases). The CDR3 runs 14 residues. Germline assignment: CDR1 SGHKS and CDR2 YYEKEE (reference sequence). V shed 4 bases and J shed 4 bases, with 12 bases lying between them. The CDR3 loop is CASSPGVGYNEQFF. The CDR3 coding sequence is TGTGCCAGCAGCCCAGGGGTCGGGTACAATGAGCAGTTCTTC.

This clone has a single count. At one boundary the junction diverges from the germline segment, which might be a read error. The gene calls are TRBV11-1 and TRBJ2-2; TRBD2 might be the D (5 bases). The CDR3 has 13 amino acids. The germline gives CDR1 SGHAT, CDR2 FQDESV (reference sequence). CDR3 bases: TGTGCCAGCAGCCTAGCTATCGCCGGGGAGCTGTTTTTT. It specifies CASSLAIAGELFF. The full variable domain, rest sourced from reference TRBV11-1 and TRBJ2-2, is EAEVAQSPRYKITEKSQAVAFWCDPISGHATLYWYRQILGQGPELLVQFQDESVVDDSQLPKDRFSAERLKGVDSTLKIQPAELGDSAMYLCASSLAIAGELFFGEGSRLTVL.

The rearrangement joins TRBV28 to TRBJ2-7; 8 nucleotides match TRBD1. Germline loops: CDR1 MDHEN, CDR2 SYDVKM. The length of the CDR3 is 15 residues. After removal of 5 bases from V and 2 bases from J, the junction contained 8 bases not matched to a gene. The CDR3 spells CASSRPRGPAYEQYF. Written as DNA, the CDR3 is TGTGCCAGCAGTCGGCCCAGGGGGCCGGCCTACGAGCAGTACTTC.

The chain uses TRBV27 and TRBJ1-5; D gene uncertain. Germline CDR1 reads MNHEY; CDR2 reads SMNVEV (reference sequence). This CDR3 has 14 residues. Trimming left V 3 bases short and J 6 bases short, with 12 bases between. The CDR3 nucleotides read TGTGCCAGCAGTTTTCGGTCAAAAGCTCAGCCCCAGCATTTT. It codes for CASSFRSKAQPQHF.

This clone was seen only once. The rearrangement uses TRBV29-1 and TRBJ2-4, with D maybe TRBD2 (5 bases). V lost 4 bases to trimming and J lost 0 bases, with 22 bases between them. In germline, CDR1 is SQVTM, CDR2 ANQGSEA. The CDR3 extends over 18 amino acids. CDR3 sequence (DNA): TGCAGCGTTGTGGACTTAGATCTTTCGTTGGTAGCCAAAAACATTCAGTACTTC. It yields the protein CSVVDLDLSLVAKNIQYF.

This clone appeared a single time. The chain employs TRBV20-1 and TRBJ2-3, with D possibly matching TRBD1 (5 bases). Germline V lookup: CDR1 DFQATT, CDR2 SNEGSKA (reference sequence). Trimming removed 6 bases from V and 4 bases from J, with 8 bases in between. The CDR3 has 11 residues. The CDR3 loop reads CSARQSDTQYF. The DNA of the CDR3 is TGCAGTGCACGACAGTCAGATACGCAGTATTTT.

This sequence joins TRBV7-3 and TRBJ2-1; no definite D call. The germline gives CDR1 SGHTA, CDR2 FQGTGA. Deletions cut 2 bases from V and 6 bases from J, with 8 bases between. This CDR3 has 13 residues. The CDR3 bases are TGTGCCAGCAGCTTACCTACGTCCAATGAGCAGTTCTTC. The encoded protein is CASSLPTSNEQFF. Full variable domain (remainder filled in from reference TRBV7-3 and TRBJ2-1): GAGVSQTPSNKVTEKGKYVELRCDPISGHTALYWYRQSLGQGPEFLIYFQGTGAADDSGLPNDRFFAVRPEGSVSTLKIQRTERGDSAVYLCASSLPTSNEQFFGPGTRLTVL.